Below are 21 T cell receptor beta chains sequenced from a single sample in a study of blood T cell repertoires in COVID-19. The method was immunoSEQ multiplex PCR; TCRdb's version includes in-frame clones alone and lacks a portion of them. The sample lists 100,000 to 150,000 clones, approximately 83% seen once, with approximately 12% in the top ten. What was sequenced was peripheral blood. The source is a man aged 55 to 69 with acute or convalescent COVID-19.

V is TRBV9 and J is TRBJ2-2, with D tentatively TRBD2 (5 bases). V lost 0 bases and J 3 bases, leaving 15 bases between the germline ends. The CDR3 is 17 residues long. Germline V gene lookup returns CDR1 SGDLS and CDR2 YYNGEE. As DNA, the CDR3 is TGTGCCAGCAGCGTAGATTCCGGGGTGGAATACACCGGGGAGCTGTTTTTT. Encoded protein: CASSVDSGVEYTGELFF.

This rearrangement joins TRBV23-1 to TRBJ1-1; D might be TRBD1 (5 bases). TRBV23-1 is placed among ORFs of uncertain function. The CDR3 covers 15 residues. The V end lost 6 bases, the J end lost 0 bases, and 14 bases lay between the germline ends. As DNA, the CDR3 is TGCGCCAGCAGAGAAGGGGATAAACTGAACACTGAAGCTTTCTTT. Translation: CASREGDKLNTEAFF.

CDR3 region: CASSLFGFDGYTF. The CDR3, as DNA: TGTGCCAGCAGCTTGTTCGGGTTTGATGGCTACACCTTC. V usage is TRBV7-3 and J usage is TRBJ1-2; no clear D gene. CDR1 and CDR2 (germline): SGHTA, FQGTGA. Trimming cost V 3 bases and J 6 bases, with 11 bases left between them. This CDR3 is 13 amino acids long.

The rearrangement uses TRBV6-4 and TRBJ1-1, with D uncertain. CDR3 size: 15 residues. The V gene lost 6 bases and the J gene lost 6 bases, with 20 bases spanning the gap. Germline V CDR1 and CDR2: MRHNA, SNTAGT. The CDR3 DNA sequence: TGTGCCAGCAGACCTGAACCTGGATCGGGAGCTGAAGCTTTCTTT. Residues: CASRPEPGSGAEAFF.

This sequence joins TRBV18 and TRBJ2-1; 11 positions match TRBD2. CDR3 length equals 15 residues. With 6 bases clipped from V and 2 bases from J, the junction kept 3 bases outside the gene matches. The V gene's germline CDR1 is KGHSH and CDR2 LQKENI. The CDR3 sequence: CASSVAGGPYNEQFF. CDR3 DNA: TGTGCCAGCTCCGTAGCGGGAGGGCCCTACAATGAGCAGTTCTTC.

The V gene is TRBV6-5, the J gene TRBJ2-7; TRBD2 matches 8 bases. Germline-derived CDR1 and CDR2 are MNHEY and SVGAGI. The CDR3 has 12 residues. J was trimmed by 9 bases and V by 8 bases; bases with no gene match: 9. This CDR3 reads CASHGTRKVQYF. The CDR3 bases are TGTGCCAGCCACGGGACTAGAAAGGTGCAGTACTTC.

The chain is built from TRBV7-9 and TRBJ2-1, with no clear D. V was pared by 5 bases and J by 3 bases, with 11 bases between. This CDR3 has 14 residues. Germline V gene data show CDR1 as SEHNR and CDR2 as FQNEAQ (reference sequence). The CDR3 sequence is CASSRGSVYNEQFF. The CDR3 DNA reads as TGTGCCAGCAGCCGCGGTTCCGTCTACAATGAGCAGTTCTTC.

The chain uses TRBV11-2 and TRBJ2-1; perhaps TRBD2 as D (6 bases). From germline, CDR1 is SGHAT and CDR2 FQNNGV. The germline V and J ends were trimmed by 8 bases and 2 bases, with 16 bases remaining between them. CDR3 length: 15 residues. CDR3 DNA sequence: TGTGCCAGCTCCCAACAGCCGGGAGCCTACAATGAGCAGTTCTTC. Amino acid sequence: CASSQQPGAYNEQFF.

In this sample, this clone turned up a few times. This sequence joins TRBV10-2 and TRBJ1-5; D is uncertain. There are 13 residues in the CDR3. Germline V gene lookup returns CDR1 WSHSY and CDR2 SAAADI. Between the trimmed V and J ends, which lost 2 bases and 6 bases, there was a span of 8 bases. The CDR3 DNA sequence: TGCGCCAGCAGTGAGGTAGTCGGTCAGCCCCAGCATTTT. It specifies CASSEVVGQPQHF.

The J gene is TRBJ2-6, the V gene TRBV28, with TRBD2 as a possible D gene (7 bases). The CDR3 contains 17 residues. V lost 4 bases to trimming and J lost 2 bases, with 15 bases between them. Germline CDR1 reads MDHEN; CDR2 reads SYDVKM. Here the CDR3 DNA reads TGTGCCAGCAGTTCGGTCCCGGGGGGCGCTGGGGCCAACGTCCTGACTTTC. Encoded protein: CASSSVPGGAGANVLTF. The complete variable domain, with remaining parts taken from reference TRBV28 and TRBJ2-6, reads DVKVTQSSRYLVKRTGEKVFLECVQDMDHENMFWYRQDPGLGLRLIYFSYDVKMKEKGDIPEGYSVSREKKERFSLILESASTNQTSMYLCASSSVPGGAGANVLTFGAGSRLTVL.

The chain uses TRBV30 and TRBJ2-1; 10 bases are shared with TRBD2. Germline CDR1 is GTSNPN and CDR2 is SVGIG (reference sequence). The CDR3 is made up of 16 amino acids. Losses at the gene ends were 3 bases for V and 7 bases for J; bases not matched to a gene: 12. CDR3 coding DNA: TGTGCCTGGAGCCCAAGGGCTAGCGGGAGATGGAATGAGCAGTTCTTC. Its protein product is CAWSPRASGRWNEQFF.

J is TRBJ1-2 and V is TRBV18, with TRBD1 matching 9 bases. The CDR3 is 13 residues long. The J segment lost 8 bases and the V segment lost 4 bases, leaving 5 bases of the junction unmatched. Germline lookup yields CDR1 KGHSH and CDR2 LQKENI. The CDR3 loop reads CASSRDRDGGYTF. The CDR3, as DNA: TGTGCCAGCTCACGGGACAGGGACGGAGGCTACACCTTC.

This clone was found once. This chain links TRBV30 with TRBJ1-1; no definite D call. The V gene's germline CDR1 is GTSNPN and CDR2 SVGIG (reference sequence). This CDR3 comprises 13 residues. The germline V and J ends were trimmed by 2 bases and 7 bases, with 14 bases remaining between them. The CDR3 coding sequence is TGTGCCTGGAGTACCCCGGGTTTGTATGAAGCTTTCTTT. It encodes CAWSTPGLYEAFF.

This clone has at least ten counts. The chain employs TRBV12-3 or TRBV12-4 and TRBJ2-7, with D unclear. The V gene lost 3 bases and the J gene lost 1 base, with 7 bases spanning the gap. This CDR3 region has 13 residues. The CDR3 sequence: CASSLRPSYEQYF. Here the CDR3 DNA reads TGTGCCAGCAGTTTGAGGCCTTCCTACGAGCAGTACTTC.

The rearrangement joins TRBV18 to TRBJ1-2; maybe TRBD1 (6 bases). Germline V gene data show CDR1 as KGHSH and CDR2 as LQKENI. V lost 6 bases and J lost 1, with 15 bases in between. This CDR3 contains 15 residues. In nucleotides, the CDR3 is TGTGCCAGCTCCCCCGGGACACATGATAACTATGGCTACACCTTC. Translating gives CASSPGTHDNYGYTF.

In this sample, this clone turned up a few times. The V gene is TRBV6-5, the J gene TRBJ1-2; the D gene is possibly TRBD1 (6 bases). Germline V lookup: CDR1 MNHEY, CDR2 SVGAGI. V gave up 6 bases and J gave up 4 bases, with 15 bases separating them. This CDR3 spans 14 amino acids. Here the CDR3 DNA reads TGTGCCAGCAGGGCTACAGGGAACGCCTATGGCTACACCTTC. Translating it yields CASRATGNAYGYTF.

This chain joins TRBV10-3 and TRBJ2-3; 7 nucleotides match TRBD1. Germline values: CDR1 ENHRY, CDR2 SYGVKD. Trimming at V came to 10 bases and at J to 4 bases, leaving 14 bases not matched to a gene. This CDR3 spans 15 amino acids. The CDR3 sequence: CARSTGRGSADTQYF. DNA for the CDR3: TGTGCCAGGTCGACAGGGAGAGGGAGCGCAGATACGCAGTATTTT.

This clone was counted between two and nine times. The rearrangement joins TRBV7-8 to TRBJ2-3, with D hard to call. Trimming left V 4 bases short and J 4 bases short, with 15 bases between. Germline V gives CDR1 SGHVS, CDR2 FQNEAQ. The CDR3 totals 15 residues. Here the CDR3 reads CASSYRLGMADTQYF. CDR3 coding DNA: TGTGCCAGCAGCTATAGACTTGGAATGGCAGATACGCAGTATTTT.

The chain is built from TRBV25-1 and TRBJ1-2; 12 nucleotides agree with TRBD1. The CDR3 extends over 16 amino acids. Germline assignment: CDR1 MGHDK and CDR2 SYGVNS. Losses at the gene ends were 10 bases for V and 3 bases for J; bases not matched to a gene: 12. CDR3 bases: TGTGCCACCGCTCCGGGACAGGGGGCGCTTTACTATGGCTACACCTTC. Encoded protein: CATAPGQGALYYGYTF.

The gene calls are TRBV10-3 and TRBJ2-1; 13 bases fit TRBD2. Per germline, CDR1 ENHRY and CDR2 SYGVKD. J was trimmed by 6 bases and V by 3 bases; bases with no gene match: 2. The CDR3 has 15 residues. CDR3 loop: CAISDGLAGANEQFF. CDR3 in DNA: TGTGCCATCAGTGACGGACTAGCGGGAGCCAATGAGCAGTTCTTC.

The chain combines TRBV27 with TRBJ2-2; weak D call: TRBD2 (6 bases). CDR3 length equals 20 residues. Per germline, CDR1 MNHEY and CDR2 SMNVEV (reference sequence). V was clipped by 7 bases and J by 0 bases, with 27 bases between them. The CDR3 here is CASTPRRGGSGPANTGELFF. In DNA, the CDR3 is TGTGCCAGCACCCCTAGGAGGGGAGGTAGCGGACCAGCGAACACCGGGGAGCTGTTTTTT.